One TCR beta chain is described in this entry. The sample is drawn from a study of T cell responses to AZD1222 COVID-19 vaccine. Germline assignment: CDR1 SGHVS and CDR2 FQNEAQ. This CDR3 comprises 15 residues. The V end lost 3 bases, the J end lost 4 bases, and 13 bases lay between the germline ends. Clones were read by immunoSEQ multiplex PCR, and TCRdb kept only the in-frame ones, dropping some. The top ten clones hold roughly 7% of a sample with under 140,000 clones, about 90% of them seen once. This specimen was peripheral blood, taken on day 0 of AZD1222 vaccination. The receptor was derived from an adult in good health. V is TRBV7-8 and J is TRBJ2-1; D is perhaps TRBD2 (6 bases). As DNA, the CDR3 is TGTGCCAGCAGCTTCCTAGCGACCAAATACAATGAGCAGTTCTTC. Residues: CASSFLATKYNEQFF.